What follows are 10 T cell receptor beta chains derived from one specimen sequenced in a study of OX40 agonist ivuxolimab in advanced cancers. Measured with immunoSEQ multiplex PCR; TCRdb has only the in-frame clones, and not every one. Of approximately 90,000 clones in the sample, approximately 92% were seen once. The specimen comprised CD4+ or CD8+ T cells sorted from blood, sampled in a trial of the OX40 agonist ivuxolimab. Every receptor here comes from an adult with an advanced solid tumor such as melanoma, head and neck, liver or kidney cancer.

The chain carries TRBV28 and TRBJ1-2, with a possible D match to TRBD1 (6 bases). The CDR3 runs to 14 residues. Germline V gives CDR1 MDHEN, CDR2 SYDVKM. V was trimmed by 5 bases and J by 4 bases, leaving 14 bases between them. CDR3: CASSPPGHGYGYTF. CDR3 DNA sequence: TGTGCCAGCAGTCCCCCGGGACACGGCTATGGCTACACCTTC.

The chain uses TRBV30 and TRBJ1-3, with TRBD1 as a possible D gene (5 bases). This CDR3 comprises 15 residues. CDR1 is GTSNPN and CDR2 is SVGIG in the germline V gene (reference sequence). V was shortened by 0 bases and J by 3 bases, with 12 bases between the two germline ends. The CDR3 bases are TGTGCCTGGAGTGTACCCGGGGACCTTGGAAACACCATATATTTT. It specifies CAWSVPGDLGNTIYF.

The genes are TRBV5-5 and TRBJ1-6, with no clear D. There are 13 residues in the CDR3. Germline V gene data show CDR1 as SGHKS and CDR2 as YYEKEE (reference sequence). The ends were cut back, 0 bases at V and 7 bases at J, with 5 bases in the middle. CDR3 sequence (DNA): TGTGCCAGCAGCTTGGACTGGAATTCACCCCTCCACTTT. The encoded protein is CASSLDWNSPLHF.

The chain combines TRBV30 with TRBJ2-5; no clear D. Germline V CDR1 and CDR2: GTSNPN, SVGIG (reference sequence). This CDR3 is built from 10 residues. The germline V and J ends were trimmed by 5 bases and 2 bases, with 3 bases remaining between them. The CDR3 sequence is CAWGQETQYF. The CDR3, as DNA: TGTGCCTGGGGGCAAGAGACCCAGTACTTC.

This rearrangement joins TRBV14 to TRBJ1-4; D unresolved. V gave up 5 bases and J gave up 8 bases, with 18 bases separating them. CDR1 and CDR2 from the germline V gene are SGHDN and FVKESK. This CDR3 has 15 amino acids. The CDR3 coding sequence is TGTGCCAGCAGCGGCGGTGTGAGAGTTGGCGAAAAACTGTTTTTT. Translation gives CASSGGVRVGEKLFF.

This chain links TRBV2 with TRBJ1-5, with 9 bases matching TRBD1. Germline V CDR1 and CDR2: SNHLY, FYNNEI. The CDR3 length is 22 residues. The junction had 22 bases not matched to a gene; V was cut back by 4 bases and J by 0 bases. This chain's CDR3 is CASSVRRDRGTLIRYSNQPQHF. CDR3 coding DNA: TGTGCCAGCAGTGTCCGGAGAGACAGGGGGACCTTAATCCGCTATAGCAATCAGCCCCAGCATTTT.

V and J are TRBV11-1 and TRBJ2-5; D uncertain. Trimming removed 2 bases from V and 1 base from J, with 11 bases in between. The germline V gene has CDR1 SGHAT and CDR2 FQDESV (reference sequence). CDR3 size: 15 residues. The CDR3 sequence: CASSLQSYAQETQYF. CDR3 nucleotide sequence: TGTGCCAGCAGCTTACAATCATACGCCCAAGAGACCCAGTACTTC. Full variable domain (rest looked up from reference TRBV11-1 and TRBJ2-5): EAEVAQSPRYKITEKSQAVAFWCDPISGHATLYWYRQILGQGPELLVQFQDESVVDDSQLPKDRFSAERLKGVDSTLKIQPAELGDSAMYLCASSLQSYAQETQYFGPGTRLLVL.

This CDR3 reads CASSHRDNYGYTF. CDR3 nucleotides: TGCGCCAGCAGTCACAGGGATAACTATGGCTACACCTTC. The gene calls are TRBV5-1 and TRBJ1-2, with a possible D match to TRBD1 (6 bases). The V gene's germline CDR1 is SGHRS and CDR2 YFSETQ. Trimming left V 5 bases short and J 1 base short, with 9 bases between. This CDR3 is 13 amino acids long. Full variable domain (rest looked up from reference TRBV5-1 and TRBJ1-2): KAGVTQTPRYLIKTRGQQVTLSCSPISGHRSVSWYQQTPGQGLQFLFEYFSETQRNKGNFPGRFSGRQFSNSRSEMNVSTLELGDSALYLCASSHRDNYGYTFGSGTRLTVV.

The chain employs TRBV6-6 and TRBJ2-2; TRBD2 agrees at 11 bases. V shed 6 bases, J shed 5 bases, and the junction held 8 bases outside the gene matches. The germline V gene encodes CDR1 MNHNY and CDR2 SVGAGI (reference sequence). The CDR3 length is 16 residues. CDR3 sequence: CASSRTSGRSTGELFF. CDR3 DNA sequence: TGTGCCAGCAGCCGGACTAGCGGGCGTTCTACCGGGGAGCTGTTTTTT.

This clone has a single count. This chain joins TRBV5-1 and TRBJ2-7, with no clear D. Germline V lookup: CDR1 SGHRS, CDR2 YFSETQ. Between the trimmed V and J ends, which lost 4 bases and 1 base, there was a span of 9 bases. This CDR3 has 13 amino acids. The CDR3 coding sequence is TGCGCCAGCAGCAGCTCGGCGTCCTACGAGCAGTACTTC. Its translation: CASSSSASYEQYF.